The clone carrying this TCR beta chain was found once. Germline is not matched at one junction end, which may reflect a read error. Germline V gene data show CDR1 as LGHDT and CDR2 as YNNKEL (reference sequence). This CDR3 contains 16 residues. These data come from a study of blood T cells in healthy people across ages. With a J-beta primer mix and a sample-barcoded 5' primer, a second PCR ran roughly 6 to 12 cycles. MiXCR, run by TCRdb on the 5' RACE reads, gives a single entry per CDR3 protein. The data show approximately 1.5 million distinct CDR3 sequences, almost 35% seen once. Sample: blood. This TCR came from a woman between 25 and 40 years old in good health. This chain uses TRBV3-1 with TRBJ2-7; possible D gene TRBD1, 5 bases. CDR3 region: CASNQELTAATCEQYF. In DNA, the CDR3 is TGTGCCAGCAACCAAGAGCTGACAGCAGCAACCTGCGAGCAGTACTTC.